The source of this T cell receptor (beta chain) is a study of neurological immune-mediated disorders. This clonotype was recorded many times. As yet, its antigen is unknown. V gave up 4 bases and J gave up 4 bases; unmatched junction bases: 3. CDR3 length equals 15 residues. Germline CDR1 is SGHRS and CDR2 is YFSETQ. Study-wide results and limits: Among expanded clones, no CDR3 amino acid sequences were shared across subjects, a pattern suggesting private repertoires in all groups.

The sorted-subset TCR libraries were prepared using about 1 million CD4+ or CD8+ T cells as the starting material. Template-switch 5'RACE cDNA synthesis added a 10-nucleotide unique molecular identifier. Each sequencing run yielded over 200 million TCR-beta sequences from 15-18 subjects. TCRdb itself ran the 5' RACE reads through MiXCR, one entry per CDR3 protein. The table lists some 41,000 distinct CDR3 sequences, more than 12% of them singletons. This clonotype was sampled from a woman aged 55-70 years with HTLV-1-associated myelopathy (HAM/TSP). The chain employs TRBV5-1 and TRBJ1-4, with 11 bases that match TRBD1. Source material: CD4+ T cells from blood. The CDR3 spells CASSMGQGVNEKLFF. The CDR3 DNA is TGCGCCAGCAGCATGGGACAGGGGGTTAATGAAAAACTGTTTTTT.